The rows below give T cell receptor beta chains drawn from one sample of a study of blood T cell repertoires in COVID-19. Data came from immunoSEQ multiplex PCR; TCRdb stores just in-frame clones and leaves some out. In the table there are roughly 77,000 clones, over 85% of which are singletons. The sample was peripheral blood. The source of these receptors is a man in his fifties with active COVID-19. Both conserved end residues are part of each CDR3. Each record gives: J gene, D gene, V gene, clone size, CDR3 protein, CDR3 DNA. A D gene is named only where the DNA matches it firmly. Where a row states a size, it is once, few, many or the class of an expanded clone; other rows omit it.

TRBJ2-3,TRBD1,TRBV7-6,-,CASSLGTGKTDTQYF,TGTGCCAGCAGCTTGGGGACAGGGAAGACAGATACGCAGTATTTT
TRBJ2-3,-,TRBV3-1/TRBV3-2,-,CASSQGRLDTQYF,TGTGCCAGCAGCCAAGGCAGACTAGATACGCAGTATTTT
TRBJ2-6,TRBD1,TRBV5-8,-,CASSLRGPGANVLTF,TGTGCCAGCAGCTTGAGGGGGCCGGGGGCCAACGTCCTGACTTTC
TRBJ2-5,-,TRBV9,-,CASSSRQAPQETQYF,TGTGCCAGCAGCTCCCGACAAGCACCGCAAGAGACCCAGTACTTC
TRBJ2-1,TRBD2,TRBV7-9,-,CASSLKSGRALNEQFF,TGTGCCAGCAGCTTGAAATCCGGGAGGGCCTTAAATGAGCAGTTCTTC
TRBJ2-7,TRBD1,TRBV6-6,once,CASSSGTGAPLGQYF,TGTGCCAGCAGTTCCGGGACAGGGGCCCCCCTAGGGCAGTACTTC
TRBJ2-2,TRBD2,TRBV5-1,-,CASSLGVTSGRAGLFRELFF,TGCGCCAGCAGCTTGGGAGTGACTAGCGGGAGGGCCGGATTATTCAGGGAGCTGTTTTTT
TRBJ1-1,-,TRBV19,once,CASSLHRAGNTEAFF,TGTGCCAGTAGTTTACACCGAGCGGGGAACACTGAAGCTTTCTTT
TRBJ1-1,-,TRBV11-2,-,CASSLDGQGWTEAFF,TGTGCCAGCAGCTTAGATGGGCAGGGTTGGACTGAAGCTTTCTTT
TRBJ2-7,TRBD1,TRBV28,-,CASSTTGTGAYEQYF,TGTGCCAGCAGTACAACCGGGACAGGGGCTTACGAGCAGTACTTC
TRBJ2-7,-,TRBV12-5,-,CASGLVIRGSYEQYF,TGTGCTAGTGGTTTGGTGATCAGGGGTTCCTACGAGCAGTACTTC
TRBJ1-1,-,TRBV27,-,CASSSIDKLSEAFF,TGTGCCAGCAGTTCTATCGACAAGCTCTCTGAAGCTTTCTTT
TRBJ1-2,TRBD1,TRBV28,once,CASSGQGIRTNYGYTF,TGTGCCAGCAGTGGACAGGGAATACGCACTAACTATGGCTACACCTTC
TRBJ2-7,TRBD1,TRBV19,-,CASGDRAWEQYF,TGTGCCAGTGGGGACAGGGCGTGGGAGCAGTACTTC
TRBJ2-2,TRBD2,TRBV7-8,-,CASSTGTSGVTGELFF,TGTGCCAGCAGCACCGGGACTAGCGGCGTGACCGGGGAGCTGTTTTTT
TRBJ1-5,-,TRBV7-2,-,CASSGEGGNQPQHF,TGTGCCAGCAGCGGGGAGGGGGGAAATCAGCCCCAGCATTTT
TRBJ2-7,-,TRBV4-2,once,CASSRRWGAGDEQYF,TGTGCCAGCAGCCGTAGGTGGGGGGCGGGGGACGAGCAGTACTTC
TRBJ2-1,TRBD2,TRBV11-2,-,CASSLGLAEYNEQFF,TGTGCCAGCAGCTTAGGTCTAGCGGAGTACAATGAGCAGTTCTTC
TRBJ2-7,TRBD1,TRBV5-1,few,CASSLDRGFYEQYF,TGCGCCAGCAGCCTGGACAGGGGATTTTACGAGCAGTACTTC
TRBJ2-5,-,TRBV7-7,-,CASSLAWGTRETQYF,TGTGCTAGCAGCTTAGCGTGGGGGACACGGGAGACCCAGTACTTC
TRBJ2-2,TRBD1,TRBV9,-,CASSVALQGVGELFF,TGTGCCAGCAGCGTAGCTTTACAGGGGGTAGGGGAGCTGTTTTTT
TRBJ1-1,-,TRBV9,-,CASSPRVANTEAFF,TGTGCCAGCAGCCCCCGGGTAGCCAACACTGAAGCTTTCTTT